This T cell receptor (beta chain) was sequenced in a study of blood T cell repertoires in COVID-19. Across the study: The United States, Italy and Spain supplied acute and convalescent COVID-19 samples.

Individuals drawn from 24 US areas were roughly 18 to 95 years old. Exposed participants encountered a COVID-19 case during the 2 weeks preceding study entry. Libraries were prepared by immunoSEQ multiplex PCR; TCRdb keeps only in-frame clonotypes and omits some of them. This sample has under 150,000 clones, with 84% found just once. This CDR3 region has 16 residues. J lost 6 bases, V lost 6 bases, and 12 bases had no gene match. The V gene's germline CDR1 is SGHNT and CDR2 YYREEE (reference sequence). The chain has TRBV5-4 and TRBJ1-6; 7 positions match TRBD1. Sequencing was done on a sample of PBMCs or T cells enriched from blood (not recorded which). The source of this sequence is a woman between 50 and 59 years old who had been exposed to COVID-19. The CDR3: CASTFRRGQINSPLHF. The DNA for the CDR3 is TGTGCCAGCACCTTCAGGAGGGGACAGATTAATTCACCCCTCCACTTT.